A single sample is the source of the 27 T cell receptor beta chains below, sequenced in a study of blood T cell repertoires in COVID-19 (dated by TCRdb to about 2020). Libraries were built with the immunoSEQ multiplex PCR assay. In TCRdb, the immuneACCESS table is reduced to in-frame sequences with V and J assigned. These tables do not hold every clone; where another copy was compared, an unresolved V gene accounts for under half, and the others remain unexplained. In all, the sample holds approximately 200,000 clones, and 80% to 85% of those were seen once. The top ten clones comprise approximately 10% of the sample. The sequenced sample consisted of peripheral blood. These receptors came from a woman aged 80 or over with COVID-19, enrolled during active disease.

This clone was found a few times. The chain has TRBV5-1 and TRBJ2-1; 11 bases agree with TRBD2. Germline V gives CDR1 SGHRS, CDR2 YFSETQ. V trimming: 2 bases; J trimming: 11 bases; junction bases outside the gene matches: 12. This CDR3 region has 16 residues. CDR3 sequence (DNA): TGCGCCAGCAGCTTTGGGCCTAGCGGGGGGTCGTACCAGCAGTTCTTC. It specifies CASSFGPSGGSYQQFF.

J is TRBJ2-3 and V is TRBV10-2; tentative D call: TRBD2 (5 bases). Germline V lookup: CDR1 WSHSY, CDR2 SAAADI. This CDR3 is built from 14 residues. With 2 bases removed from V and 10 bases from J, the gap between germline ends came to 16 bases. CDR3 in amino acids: CASSEGRTGAAQYF. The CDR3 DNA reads TGCGCCAGCAGTGAGGGCCGCACCGGAGCGGCGCAGTATTTT.

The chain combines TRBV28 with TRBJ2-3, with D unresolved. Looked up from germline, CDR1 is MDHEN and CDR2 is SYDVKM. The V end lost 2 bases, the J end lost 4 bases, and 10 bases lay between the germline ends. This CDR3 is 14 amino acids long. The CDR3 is CASSLGPASDTQYF. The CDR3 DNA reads TGTGCCAGCAGTTTAGGCCCTGCCTCAGATACGCAGTATTTT.

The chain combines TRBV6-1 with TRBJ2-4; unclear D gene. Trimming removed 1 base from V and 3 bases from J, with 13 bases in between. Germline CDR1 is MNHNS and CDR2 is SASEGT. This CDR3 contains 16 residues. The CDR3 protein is CASSEVSHKNKNIQYF. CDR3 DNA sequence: TGTGCCAGCAGTGAAGTGTCACACAAAAACAAAAACATTCAGTACTTC.

In DNA, the CDR3 is TGTGCCAGCAGCTCCTACGGGACAGGTTACTATGGCTACACCTTC. It is translated as CASSSYGTGYYGYTF. The chain carries TRBV5-6 and TRBJ1-2; 8 bases agree with TRBD1. This CDR3 has 15 amino acids. CDR1 is SGHDT, CDR2 YYEEEE, per germline. With V trimmed by 3 bases and J by 3 bases, 7 bases remained unmatched.

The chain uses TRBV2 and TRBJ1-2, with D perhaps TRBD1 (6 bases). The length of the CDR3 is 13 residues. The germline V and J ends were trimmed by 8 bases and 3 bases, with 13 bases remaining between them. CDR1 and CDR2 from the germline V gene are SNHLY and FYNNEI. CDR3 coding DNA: TGTGCCAGCTTGGGGGCCAGCGACTATGGCTACACCTTC. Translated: CASLGASDYGYTF.

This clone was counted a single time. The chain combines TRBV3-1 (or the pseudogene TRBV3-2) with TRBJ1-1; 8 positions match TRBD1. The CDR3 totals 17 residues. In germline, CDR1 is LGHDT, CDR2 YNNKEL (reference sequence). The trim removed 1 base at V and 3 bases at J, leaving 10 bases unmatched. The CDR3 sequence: CASSQAGQDRHYTEAFF. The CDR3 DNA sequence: TGTGCCAGCAGCCAAGCGGGACAGGATAGACATTACACTGAAGCTTTCTTT.

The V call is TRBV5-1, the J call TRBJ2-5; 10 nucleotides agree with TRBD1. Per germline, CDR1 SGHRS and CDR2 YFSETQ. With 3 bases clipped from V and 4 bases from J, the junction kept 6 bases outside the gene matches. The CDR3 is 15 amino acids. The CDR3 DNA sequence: TGCGCCAGCAGCTCGACAGGGGGCAGGTTAGAGACCCAGTACTTC. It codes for CASSSTGGRLETQYF.

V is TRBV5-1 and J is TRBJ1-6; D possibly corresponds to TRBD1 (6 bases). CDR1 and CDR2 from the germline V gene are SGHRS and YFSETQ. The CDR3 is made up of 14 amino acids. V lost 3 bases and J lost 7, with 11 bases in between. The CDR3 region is CASSSQGGNSPLHF. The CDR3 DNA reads TGCGCCAGCAGCTCACAGGGTGGGAATTCACCCCTCCACTTT.

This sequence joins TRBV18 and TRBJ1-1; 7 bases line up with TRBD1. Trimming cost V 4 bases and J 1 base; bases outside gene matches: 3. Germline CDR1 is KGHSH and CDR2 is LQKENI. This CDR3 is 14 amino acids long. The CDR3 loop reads CASSQKGANTEAFF. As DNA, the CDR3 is TGTGCCAGCTCACAGAAGGGGGCGAACACTGAAGCTTTCTTT.

CDR3 region: CASSTGGFRANYGYTF. The CDR3 DNA follows: TGTGCCAGCAGTACCGGGGGGTTTAGAGCTAACTATGGCTACACCTTC. The chain recombines TRBV28 with TRBJ1-2; a weak D match, TRBD1 (5 bases). V lost 5 bases, J lost 0 bases, and 16 bases lay in between. There are 16 residues in the CDR3. Germline V gene sequence: CDR1 MDHEN, CDR2 SYDVKM.

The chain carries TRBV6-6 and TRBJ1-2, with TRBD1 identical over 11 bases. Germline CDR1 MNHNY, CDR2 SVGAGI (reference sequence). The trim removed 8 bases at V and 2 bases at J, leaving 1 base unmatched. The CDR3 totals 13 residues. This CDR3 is CASRDRGNYGYTF. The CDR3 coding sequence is TGTGCCAGCCGGGACAGGGGGAACTATGGCTACACCTTC.

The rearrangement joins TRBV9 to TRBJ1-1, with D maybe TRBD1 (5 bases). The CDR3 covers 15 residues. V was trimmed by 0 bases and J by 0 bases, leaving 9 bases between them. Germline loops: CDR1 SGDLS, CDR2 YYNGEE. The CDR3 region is CASSVEGALNTEAFF. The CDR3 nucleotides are TGTGCCAGCAGCGTAGAAGGGGCCTTGAACACTGAAGCTTTCTTT. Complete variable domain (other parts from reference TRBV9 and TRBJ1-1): DSGVTQTPKHLITATGQRVTLRCSPRSGDLSVYWYQQSLDQGLQFLIQYYNGEERAKGNILERFSAQQFPDLHSELNLSSLELGDSALYFCASSVEGALNTEAFFGQGTRLTVV.

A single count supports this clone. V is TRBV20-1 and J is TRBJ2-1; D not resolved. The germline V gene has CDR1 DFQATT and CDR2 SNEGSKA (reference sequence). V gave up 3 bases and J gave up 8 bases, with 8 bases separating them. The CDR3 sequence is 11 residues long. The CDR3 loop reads CSASAAYEQFF. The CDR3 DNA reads TGCAGTGCTAGCGCGGCCTATGAGCAGTTCTTC.

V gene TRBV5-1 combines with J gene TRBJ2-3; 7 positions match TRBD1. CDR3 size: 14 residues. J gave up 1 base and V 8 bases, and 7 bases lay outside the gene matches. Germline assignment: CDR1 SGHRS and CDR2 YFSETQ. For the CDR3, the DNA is TGCGCCAGTCGGACAGGTTCCCGCACAGATACGCAGTATTTT. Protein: CASRTGSRTDTQYF.

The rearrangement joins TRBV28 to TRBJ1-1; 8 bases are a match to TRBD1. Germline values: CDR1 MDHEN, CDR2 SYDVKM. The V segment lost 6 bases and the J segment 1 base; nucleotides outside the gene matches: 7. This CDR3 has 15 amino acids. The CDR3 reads CASRHRGYRNTEAFF. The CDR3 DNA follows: TGTGCCAGCAGACACAGGGGGTATCGGAACACTGAAGCTTTCTTT.

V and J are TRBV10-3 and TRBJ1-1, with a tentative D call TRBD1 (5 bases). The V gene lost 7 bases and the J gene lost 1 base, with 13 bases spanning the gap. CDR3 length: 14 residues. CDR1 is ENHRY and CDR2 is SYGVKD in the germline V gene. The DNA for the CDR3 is TGTGCCATCAAGGGGATAAGGGGGAACACTGAAGCTTTCTTT. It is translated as CAIKGIRGNTEAFF.

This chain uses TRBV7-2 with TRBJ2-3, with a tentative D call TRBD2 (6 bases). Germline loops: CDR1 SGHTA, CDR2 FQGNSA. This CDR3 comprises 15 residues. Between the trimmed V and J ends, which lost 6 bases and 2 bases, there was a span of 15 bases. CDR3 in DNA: TGTGCCAGCAGAGACCGGGGGAATCCCACAGATACGCAGTATTTT. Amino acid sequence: CASRDRGNPTDTQYF.

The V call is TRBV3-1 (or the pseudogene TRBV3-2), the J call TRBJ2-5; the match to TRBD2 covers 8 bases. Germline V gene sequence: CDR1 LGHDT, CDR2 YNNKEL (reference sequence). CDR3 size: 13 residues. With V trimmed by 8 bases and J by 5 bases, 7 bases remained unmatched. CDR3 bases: TGTGCCAGCTCTTTCAGCGGGGGCGAGACCCAGTACTTC. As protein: CASSFSGGETQYF.

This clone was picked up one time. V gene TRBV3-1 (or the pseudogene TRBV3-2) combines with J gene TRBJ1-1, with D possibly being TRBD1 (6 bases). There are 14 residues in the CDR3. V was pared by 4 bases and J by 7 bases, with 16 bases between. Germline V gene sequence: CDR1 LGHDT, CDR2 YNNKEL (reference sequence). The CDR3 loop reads CASSLTKQGIEAFF. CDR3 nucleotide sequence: TGTGCCAGCAGCCTCACTAAGCAGGGGATTGAAGCTTTCTTT.

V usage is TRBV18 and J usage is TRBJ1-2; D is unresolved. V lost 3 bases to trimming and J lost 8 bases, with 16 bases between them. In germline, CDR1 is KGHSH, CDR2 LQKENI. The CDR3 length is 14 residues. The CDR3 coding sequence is TGTGCCAGCTCACCCATCGGGGATGTGTCCGGCTACACCTTC. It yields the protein CASSPIGDVSGYTF.

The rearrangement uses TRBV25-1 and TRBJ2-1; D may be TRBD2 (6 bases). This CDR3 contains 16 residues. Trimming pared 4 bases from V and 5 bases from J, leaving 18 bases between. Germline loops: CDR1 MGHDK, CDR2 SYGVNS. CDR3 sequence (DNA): TGTGCCAGCAGTGCAGCTCCGGGAGTCCTGAACAATGAGCAGTTCTTC. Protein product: CASSAAPGVLNNEQFF.

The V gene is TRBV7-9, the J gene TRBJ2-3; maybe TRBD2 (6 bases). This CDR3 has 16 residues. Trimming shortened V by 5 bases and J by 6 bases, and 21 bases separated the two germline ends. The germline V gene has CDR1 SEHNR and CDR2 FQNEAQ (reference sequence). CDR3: CASSRRAGLGSDTQYF. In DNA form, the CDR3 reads TGTGCCAGCAGCCGGAGGGCGGGGCTAGGGTCTGATACGCAGTATTTT.

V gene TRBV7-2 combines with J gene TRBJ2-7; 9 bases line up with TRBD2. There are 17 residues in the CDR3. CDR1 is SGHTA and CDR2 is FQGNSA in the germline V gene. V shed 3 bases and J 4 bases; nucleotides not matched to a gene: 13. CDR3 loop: CASSFRRSSGVLYEQYF. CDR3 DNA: TGTGCCAGCAGCTTCCGCAGGTCTAGCGGGGTTCTGTACGAGCAGTACTTC.

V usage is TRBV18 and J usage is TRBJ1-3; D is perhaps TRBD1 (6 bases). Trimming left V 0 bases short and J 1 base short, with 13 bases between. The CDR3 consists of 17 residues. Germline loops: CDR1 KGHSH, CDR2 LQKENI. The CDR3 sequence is CASSPPNQGQSGNTIYF. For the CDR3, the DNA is TGTGCCAGCTCACCACCGAATCAGGGGCAATCTGGAAACACCATATATTTT.

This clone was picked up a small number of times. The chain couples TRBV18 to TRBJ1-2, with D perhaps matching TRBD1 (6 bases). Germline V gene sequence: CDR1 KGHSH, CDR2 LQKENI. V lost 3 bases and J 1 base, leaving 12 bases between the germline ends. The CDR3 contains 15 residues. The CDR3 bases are TGTGCCAGCTCACCCAAAGGGGGATTTAACTATGGCTACACCTTC. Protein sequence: CASSPKGGFNYGYTF.

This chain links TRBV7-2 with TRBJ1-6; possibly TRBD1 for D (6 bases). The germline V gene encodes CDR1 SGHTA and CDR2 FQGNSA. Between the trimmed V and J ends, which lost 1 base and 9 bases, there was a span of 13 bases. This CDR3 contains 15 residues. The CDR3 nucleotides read TGTGCCAGCAGCTTAGGCGGGCAGGGGACTTCACCCCTCCACTTT. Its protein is CASSLGGQGTSPLHF.